The following is a T cell receptor beta chain sequence with its context. This sample stems from a study of cytomegalovirus exposure and HLA in healthy donors. Some clones are missing from TCRdb's copy, which holds only in-frame ones; the method was immunoSEQ multiplex PCR. The sample includes around 170,000 clones, 85% to 90% of them seen just once. Per the germline V gene, CDR1 is MGHRA and CDR2 is YSYEKL. The ends lost 0 bases at V and 14 bases at J; junction bases unmatched: 15. CDR3 length: 15 residues. The sequenced sample consisted of PBMCs. This receptor was obtained from a man in his late teens or twenties in good health and CMV-seronegative. This sequence joins TRBV4-1 and TRBJ1-1, with 7 bases fitting TRBD1. The CDR3 loop is CASSQEAPGQRPTFF. CDR3 bases: TGCGCCAGCAGCCAAGAAGCCCCGGGACAGCGTCCTACATTCTTT.